The 6 T cell receptor beta chains given below trace back to one sample, sequenced in a study of T-cell reconstitution after alpha-beta-depleted transplantation in children. Unique molecular identifiers were used to barcode this TCRbeta library. TCRdb passed the PCR reads through MiXCR, listing each CDR3 protein once. Of roughly 500,000 distinct CDR3 sequences in the sample, about 30% were seen once. The starting material was PBMCs from the stem cell graft donor, obtained from the stem cell graft. These receptors originate from a human donor who donated a stem cell graft to a child with aplastic anemia.

The gene calls are TRBV28 and TRBJ2-7, with 7 bases identical to TRBD2. Germline CDR1 MDHEN, CDR2 SYDVKM. V gave up 6 bases and J gave up 0 bases; unmatched junction bases: 20. The CDR3 totals 19 residues. The CDR3 DNA reads TGTGCCAGCAGACTTAATGTGAGGGAGGGCCTTCCCATCTCCTACGAGCAGTACTTC. It translates to CASRLNVREGLPISYEQYF.

A few counts support this clonotype. V is TRBV18 and J is TRBJ2-1; D call uncertain. The germline CDR1 and CDR2 sequences are KGHSH and LQKENI. The germline V and J ends were trimmed by 3 bases and 8 bases, with 11 bases remaining between them. CDR3 size: 13 residues. The CDR3 DNA follows: TGTGCCAGCTCACCTGAAGCAGGCTATGAGCAGTTCTTC. It yields the protein CASSPEAGYEQFF.

This clonotype has a handful of counts. The chain links TRBV7-8 to TRBJ2-5; D is possibly TRBD2 (5 bases). This CDR3 is built from 14 residues. The germline CDR1 and CDR2 sequences are SGHVS and FQNEAQ. Trimming pared 6 bases from V and 5 bases from J, leaving 16 bases between. The CDR3 bases are TGTGCCAGCAGAACATCGGGTGGGGAGGAGACCCAGTACTTC. Its translation is CASRTSGGEETQYF.

The chain is built from TRBV27 and TRBJ2-3, with 11 bases that match TRBD2. Germline values: CDR1 MNHEY, CDR2 SMNVEV (reference sequence). This CDR3 has 17 amino acids. V dropped 4 bases and J dropped 5; count of bases not matched to a gene: 11. CDR3 sequence: CASSSRTSGRMEDTQYF. In nucleotides, the CDR3 is TGTGCCAGCAGTTCGCGCACTAGCGGGAGAATGGAAGATACGCAGTATTTT.

The chain joins TRBV19 to TRBJ2-1, with a weak D call TRBD2 (6 bases). V gave up 7 bases and J gave up 0 bases, with 16 bases separating them. Germline loops: CDR1 LNHDA, CDR2 SQIVND (reference sequence). The CDR3 totals 16 residues. The DNA of the CDR3 is TGTGCCAGTACCTCCCTCGGCGGGGTCTCCTACAATGAGCAGTTCTTC. The encoded protein is CASTSLGGVSYNEQFF.

The CDR3 is CASSQSPADPQHF. Here the CDR3 DNA reads TGTGCCAGCAGCCAATCCCCCGCTGACCCCCAGCATTTT. This sequence joins TRBV3-1 and TRBJ1-5; no clear D. CDR1 and CDR2 (germline): LGHDT, YNNKEL (reference sequence). This CDR3 contains 13 residues. Trimming stripped 2 bases from V and 10 bases from J, with 12 bases between.